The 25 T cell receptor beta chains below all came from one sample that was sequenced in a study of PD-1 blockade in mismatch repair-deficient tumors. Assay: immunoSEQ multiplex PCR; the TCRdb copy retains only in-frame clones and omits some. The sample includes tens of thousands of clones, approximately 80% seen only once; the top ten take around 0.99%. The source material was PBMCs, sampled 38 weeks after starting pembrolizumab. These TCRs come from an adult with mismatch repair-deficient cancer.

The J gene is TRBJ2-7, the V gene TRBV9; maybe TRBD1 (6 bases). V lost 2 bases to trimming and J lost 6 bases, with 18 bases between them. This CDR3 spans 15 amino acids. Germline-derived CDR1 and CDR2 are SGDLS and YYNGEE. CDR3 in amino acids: CASSVQTGAPSEQYF. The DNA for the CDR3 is TGTGCCAGCAGCGTCCAGACAGGCGCCCCCTCCGAGCAGTACTTC.

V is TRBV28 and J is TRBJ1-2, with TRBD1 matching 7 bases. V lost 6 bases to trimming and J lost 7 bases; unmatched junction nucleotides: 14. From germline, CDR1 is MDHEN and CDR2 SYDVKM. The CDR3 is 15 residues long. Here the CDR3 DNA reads TGTGCCAGCAGCGAGGCCCCGGGACAGTCGCGTGGCTACACCTTC. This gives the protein CASSEAPGQSRGYTF.

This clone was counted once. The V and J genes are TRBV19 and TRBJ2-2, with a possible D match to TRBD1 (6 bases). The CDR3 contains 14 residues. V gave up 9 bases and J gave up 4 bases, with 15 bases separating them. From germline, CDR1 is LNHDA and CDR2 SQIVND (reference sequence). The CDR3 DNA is TGTGCCAGCCACTCCGGGACACTCACCGGGGAGCTGTTTTTT. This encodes CASHSGTLTGELFF.

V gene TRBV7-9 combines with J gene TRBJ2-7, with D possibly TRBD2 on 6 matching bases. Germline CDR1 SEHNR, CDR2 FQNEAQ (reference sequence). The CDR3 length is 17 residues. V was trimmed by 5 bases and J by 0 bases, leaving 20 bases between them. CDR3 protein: CASSPPGVGGSSYEQYF. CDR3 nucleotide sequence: TGTGCCAGCAGCCCCCCCGGCGTGGGGGGAAGCTCCTACGAGCAGTACTTC.

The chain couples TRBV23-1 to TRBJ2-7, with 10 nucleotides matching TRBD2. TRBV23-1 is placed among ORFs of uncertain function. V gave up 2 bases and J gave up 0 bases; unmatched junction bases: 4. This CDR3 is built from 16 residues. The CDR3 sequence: CASSQMEREGSYEQYF. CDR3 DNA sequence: TGCGCCAGCAGTCAAATGGAGCGGGAGGGCTCCTACGAGCAGTACTTC.

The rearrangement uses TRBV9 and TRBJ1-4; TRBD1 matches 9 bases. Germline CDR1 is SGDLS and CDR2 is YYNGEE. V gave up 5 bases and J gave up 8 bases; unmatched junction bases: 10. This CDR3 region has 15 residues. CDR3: CASSFEGQGGEKLFF. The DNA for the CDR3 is TGTGCCAGCAGTTTCGAGGGACAGGGAGGGGAAAAACTGTTTTTT.

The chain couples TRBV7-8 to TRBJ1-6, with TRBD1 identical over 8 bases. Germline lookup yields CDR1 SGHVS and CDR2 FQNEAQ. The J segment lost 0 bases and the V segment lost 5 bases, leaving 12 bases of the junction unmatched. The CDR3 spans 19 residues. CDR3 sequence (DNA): TGTGCCAGCAGCCGGGCCGGGACAGGCAAAAGCTCCTATAATTCACCCCTCCACTTT. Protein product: CASSRAGTGKSSYNSPLHF.

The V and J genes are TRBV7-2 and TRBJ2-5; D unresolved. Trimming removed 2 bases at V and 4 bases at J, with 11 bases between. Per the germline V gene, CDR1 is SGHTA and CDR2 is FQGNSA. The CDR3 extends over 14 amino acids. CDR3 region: CASSLYGTGETQYF. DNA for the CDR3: TGTGCCAGCAGCTTATATGGAACGGGAGAGACCCAGTACTTC.

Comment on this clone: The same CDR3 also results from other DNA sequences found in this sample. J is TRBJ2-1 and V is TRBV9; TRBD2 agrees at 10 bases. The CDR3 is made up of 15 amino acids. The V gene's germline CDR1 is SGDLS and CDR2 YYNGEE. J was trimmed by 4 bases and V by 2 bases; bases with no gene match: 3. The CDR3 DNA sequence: TGTGCCAGCAGCGTCGGACTAGCGGCTTACAATGAGCAGTTCTTC. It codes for CASSVGLAAYNEQFF.

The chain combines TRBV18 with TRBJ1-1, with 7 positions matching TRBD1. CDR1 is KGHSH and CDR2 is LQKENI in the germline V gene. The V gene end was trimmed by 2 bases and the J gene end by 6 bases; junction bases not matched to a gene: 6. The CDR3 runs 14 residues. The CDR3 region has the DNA TGTGCCAGCTCACCAGGAGGGGGCCTCGCTGAAGCTTTCTTT. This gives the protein CASSPGGGLAEAFF.

The CDR3 loop is CASSSRLTGTDNGYTF. For the CDR3, the DNA is TGTGCCAGCAGTTCCCGCCTGACAGGGACGGACAATGGCTACACCTTC. V and J are TRBV6-5 and TRBJ1-2; TRBD1 aligns across 7 bases. Germline CDR1 MNHEY, CDR2 SVGAGI. V shed 4 bases and J 6 bases; nucleotides not matched to a gene: 14. This CDR3 has 16 residues.

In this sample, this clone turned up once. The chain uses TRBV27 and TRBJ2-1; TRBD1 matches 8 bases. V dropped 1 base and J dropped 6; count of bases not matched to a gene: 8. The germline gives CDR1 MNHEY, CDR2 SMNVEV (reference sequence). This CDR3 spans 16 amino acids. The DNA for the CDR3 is TGTGCCAGCAGTTTATGGCAGGGGGCGGGTGTCAATGAGCAGTTCTTC. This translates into CASSLWQGAGVNEQFF.

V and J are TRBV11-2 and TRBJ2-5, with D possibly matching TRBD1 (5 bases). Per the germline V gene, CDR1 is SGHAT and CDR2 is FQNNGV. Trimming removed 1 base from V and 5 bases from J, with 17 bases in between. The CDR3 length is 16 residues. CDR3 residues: CASSLGAGRIVETQYF. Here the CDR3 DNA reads TGTGCCAGCAGCTTAGGGGCAGGGCGAATAGTGGAGACCCAGTACTTC.

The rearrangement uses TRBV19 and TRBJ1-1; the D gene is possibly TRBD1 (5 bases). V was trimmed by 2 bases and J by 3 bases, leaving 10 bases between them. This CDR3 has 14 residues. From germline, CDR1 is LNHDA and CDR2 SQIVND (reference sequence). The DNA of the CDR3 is TGTGCCAGTAGTATAATTGACAGAGACACTGAAGCTTTCTTT. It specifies CASSIIDRDTEAFF.

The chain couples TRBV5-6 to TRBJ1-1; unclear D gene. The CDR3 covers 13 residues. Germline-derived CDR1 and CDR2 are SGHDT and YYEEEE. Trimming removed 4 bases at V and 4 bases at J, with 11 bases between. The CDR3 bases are TGTGCCAGCAGCCCGGAGGGTGGCACTGAAGCTTTCTTT. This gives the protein CASSPEGGTEAFF. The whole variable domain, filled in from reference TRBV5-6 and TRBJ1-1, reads DAGVTQSPTHLIKTRGQQVTLRCSPKSGHDTVSWYQQALGQGPQFIFQYYEEEERQRGNFPDRFSGHQFPNYSSELNVNALLLGDSALYLCASSPEGGTEAFFGQGTRLTVV.

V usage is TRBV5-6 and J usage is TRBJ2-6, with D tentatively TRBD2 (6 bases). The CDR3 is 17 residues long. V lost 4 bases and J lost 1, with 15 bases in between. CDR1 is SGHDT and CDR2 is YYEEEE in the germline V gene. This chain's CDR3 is CASSPRWDLSGANVLTF. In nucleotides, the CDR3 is TGTGCCAGCAGCCCCCGGTGGGACTTGTCTGGGGCCAACGTCCTGACTTTC.

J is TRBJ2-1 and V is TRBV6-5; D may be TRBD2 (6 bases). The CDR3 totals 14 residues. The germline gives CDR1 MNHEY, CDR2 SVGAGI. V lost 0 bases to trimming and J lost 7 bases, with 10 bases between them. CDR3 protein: CASSYSAGRNEQFF. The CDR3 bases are TGTGCCAGCAGTTACTCAGCAGGGAGGAATGAGCAGTTCTTC.

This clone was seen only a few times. The CDR3 region has the DNA TGTGCCAGCAGTTTCCAGAACTCCTACGAGCAGTACTTC. This translates into CASSFQNSYEQYF. This sequence joins TRBV28 and TRBJ2-7; D gene ambiguous. Trimming removed 3 bases from V and 0 bases from J, with 6 bases in between. CDR3 length equals 13 residues. Germline V gives CDR1 MDHEN, CDR2 SYDVKM. Full variable domain (rest looked up from reference TRBV28 and TRBJ2-7): DVKVTQSSRYLVKRTGEKVFLECVQDMDHENMFWYRQDPGLGLRLIYFSYDVKMKEKGDIPEGYSVSREKKERFSLILESASTNQTSMYLCASSFQNSYEQYFGPGTRLTVT.

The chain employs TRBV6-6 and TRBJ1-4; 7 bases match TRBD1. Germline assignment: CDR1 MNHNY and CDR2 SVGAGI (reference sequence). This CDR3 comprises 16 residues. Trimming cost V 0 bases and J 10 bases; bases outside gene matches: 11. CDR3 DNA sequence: TGTGCCAGCAGTTACTCCGGGGCTCGCCAGGGGGGAAAACTGTTTTTT. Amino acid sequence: CASSYSGARQGGKLFF.

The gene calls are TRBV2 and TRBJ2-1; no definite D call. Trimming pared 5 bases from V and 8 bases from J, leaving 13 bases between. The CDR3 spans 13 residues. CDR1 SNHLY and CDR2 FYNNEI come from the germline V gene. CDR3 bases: TGTGCCAGCAGTTCGGAGCCGTTCCATGAGCAGTTCTTC. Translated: CASSSEPFHEQFF.

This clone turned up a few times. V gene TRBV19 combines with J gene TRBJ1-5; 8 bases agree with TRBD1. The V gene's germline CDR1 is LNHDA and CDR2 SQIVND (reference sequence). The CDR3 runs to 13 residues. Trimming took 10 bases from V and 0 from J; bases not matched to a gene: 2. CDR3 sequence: CATQGVSNQPQHF. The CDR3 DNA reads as TGTGCCACACAGGGGGTTAGCAATCAGCCCCAGCATTTT.

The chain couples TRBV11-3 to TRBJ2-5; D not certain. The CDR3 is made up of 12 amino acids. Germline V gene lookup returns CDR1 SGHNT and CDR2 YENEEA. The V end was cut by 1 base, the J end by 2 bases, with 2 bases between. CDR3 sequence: CASSLAQETQYF. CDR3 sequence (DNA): TGTGCCAGCAGCTTAGCGCAAGAGACCCAGTACTTC.

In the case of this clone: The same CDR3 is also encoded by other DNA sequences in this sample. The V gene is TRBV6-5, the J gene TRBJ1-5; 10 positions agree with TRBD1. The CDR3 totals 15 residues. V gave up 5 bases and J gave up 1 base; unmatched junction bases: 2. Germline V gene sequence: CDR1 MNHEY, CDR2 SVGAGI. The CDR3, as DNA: TGTGCCAGCAGTCGGGACAGGGGAAGCAATCAGCCCCAGCATTTT. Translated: CASSRDRGSNQPQHF.

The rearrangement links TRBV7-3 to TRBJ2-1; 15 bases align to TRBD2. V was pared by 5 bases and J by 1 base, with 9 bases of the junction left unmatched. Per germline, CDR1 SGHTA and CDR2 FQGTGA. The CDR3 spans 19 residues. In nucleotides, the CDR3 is TGTGCCAGCAGCCTGCGGACTAGCGGGAGGGCCAGTTCCTACAATGAGCAGTTCTTC. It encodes CASSLRTSGRASSYNEQFF. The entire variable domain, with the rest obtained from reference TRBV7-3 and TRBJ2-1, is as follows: GAGVSQTPSNKVTEKGKYVELRCDPISGHTALYWYRQSLGQGPEFLIYFQGTGAADDSGLPNDRFFAVRPEGSVSTLKIQRTERGDSAVYLCASSLRTSGRASSYNEQFFGPGTRLTVL.

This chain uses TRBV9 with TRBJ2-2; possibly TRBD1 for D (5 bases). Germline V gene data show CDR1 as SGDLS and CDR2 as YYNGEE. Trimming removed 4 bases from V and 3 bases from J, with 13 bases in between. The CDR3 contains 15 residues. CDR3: CASSPRVLDTGELFF. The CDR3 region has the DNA TGTGCCAGCAGCCCCAGGGTATTGGACACCGGGGAGCTGTTTTTT.